Below, one T cell receptor (beta chain) is given with its context. The antigen is unknown. Trimming took off 6 bases at V and 3 bases at J, with 12 bases between the two ends. Germline V gene lookup returns CDR1 MNHNS and CDR2 SASEGT. The CDR3 loop spans 14 amino acids. This entry belongs to a study of cytotoxic CD8 clonotypes in ibrutinib-treated CLL. Looking at the study overall: The average sample held around 260,000 productive templates and around 87,000 productive rearrangements.

Profiling relied on immunoSEQ multiplex PCR, and the TCRdb table lists in-frame clones only, not all of them. The sample holds about 160,000 clones, approximately 80% seen once. Findings and caveats of the study: Baseline clonality, above age-matched healthy donor levels, tracked circulating CD8+ T-cell counts. On treatment, the uncommon public clonotypes contracted or remained stable.

Here the sequenced sample was PBMCs, taken after 12 months of ibrutinib treatment. This receptor was taken from a human donor with chronic lymphocytic leukemia. The V call is TRBV6-1, the J call TRBJ1-5, with D possibly matching TRBD1 (5 bases). CDR3 amino acids: CASSWGPINQPQHF. CDR3 nucleotides: TGTGCCAGCAGCTGGGGACCTATCAATCAGCCCCAGCATTTT.